Listed here are 11 T cell receptor beta chains from one sample, sequenced in a study of blood T cells in healthy people across ages. Primed by a sample-barcoded 5' primer and a J-beta primer mix, a second PCR proceeded for about 6 to 11 cycles. MiXCR, applied by TCRdb to the 5' RACE reads, yields one record per CDR3 protein. The sample has fewer than 2 million distinct CDR3 sequences, approximately 40% seen once. What was sequenced was blood. Receptors originate from a human donor in good health.

The CDR3 region has the DNA TGTGCCAGCAGCTTAGCGCGTGGAGGGGATGCCTATGGCTACACCTTC. This gives the protein CASSLARGGDAYGYTF. The chain couples TRBV7-2 to TRBJ1-2; D may be TRBD1 (5 bases). Trimming cost V 0 bases and J 4 bases, with 15 bases left between them. This CDR3 comprises 16 residues. The germline V gene has CDR1 SGHTA and CDR2 FQGNSA.

This chain links TRBV6-5 with TRBJ1-6, with D uncertain. In germline, CDR1 is MNHEY, CDR2 SVGAGI. V lost 0 bases and J lost 4, with 7 bases in between. The CDR3 loop spans 15 amino acids. This CDR3 reads CASSYSWSYNSPLHF. CDR3 coding DNA: TGTGCCAGCAGTTACTCGTGGAGTTATAATTCACCCCTCCACTTT.

The chain links TRBV12-3 or TRBV12-4 to TRBJ1-3, with 9 bases aligning to TRBD1. V was clipped by 4 bases and J by 3 bases; unmatched bases: 7. The CDR3 runs to 16 residues. The CDR3 is CASSSSGTGNGNTIYF. CDR3 DNA sequence: TGTGCCAGCAGTTCCTCTGGGACAGGGAATGGAAACACCATATATTTT.

This sequence joins TRBV6-1 and TRBJ1-4; D call uncertain. V was pared by 6 bases and J by 2 bases, with 19 bases between. The length of the CDR3 is 17 residues. Per germline, CDR1 MNHNS and CDR2 SASEGT. The CDR3: CASSPIVSGWTNEKLFF. The CDR3 region has the DNA TGTGCCAGCAGCCCGATTGTATCGGGGTGGACTAATGAAAAACTGTTTTTT.

This sequence joins TRBV29-1 and TRBJ2-7; D unresolved. Looked up from germline, CDR1 is SQVTM and CDR2 is ANQGSEA. The CDR3 has 11 amino acids. V lost 6 bases, J lost 5 bases, and 11 bases lay in between. In DNA form, the CDR3 reads TGCAGCGTGGGCCTGGGCGACGAGCAGTACTTC. The encoded protein is CSVGLGDEQYF.

This clonotype was found a few times. CDR3 nucleotide sequence: TGTGCCAGCAGTGGGACAGGGCGGAGGACTGAAGCTTTCTTT. This gives the protein CASSGTGRRTEAFF. The chain carries TRBV2 and TRBJ1-1; 8 bases are a match to TRBD1. This CDR3 comprises 14 residues. Germline CDR1 SNHLY, CDR2 FYNNEI. V lost 4 bases and J lost 5; bases outside the gene matches: 6.

As for this clonotype: One base away lies a much larger clone, so this may be a sequencing read error. The rearrangement links TRBV29-1 to TRBJ2-5; TRBD2 matches 8 bases. Per germline, CDR1 SQVTM and CDR2 ANQGSEA. This CDR3 has 17 amino acids. J gave up 11 bases and V 2 bases, and 22 bases lay outside the gene matches. CDR3 sequence: CSVEKGSGVGSYNEQYF. The CDR3 nucleotides are TGCAGCGTTGAAAAGGGTAGCGGGGTGGGTTCCTACAATGAGCAGTACTTC.

This clonotype showed up just a few times. The genes are TRBV18 and TRBJ1-2; no definite D call. V dropped 6 bases and J dropped 8 bases, with 13 bases sitting between them. CDR3 length equals 12 residues. The germline CDR1 and CDR2 sequences are KGHSH and LQKENI. The CDR3: CASSSDGVGYTF. CDR3 bases: TGTGCCAGCTCGTCCGACGGGGTAGGCTACACCTTC.

The chain couples TRBV6-2 or TRBV6-3 to TRBJ1-1; D possibly corresponds to TRBD1 (5 bases). Germline values: CDR1 MNHEY, CDR2 SVGEGT. Trimming left V 7 bases short and J 0 bases short, with 12 bases between. The CDR3 covers 14 residues. The CDR3, as DNA: TGTGCCAGCACTCTAGGGGTGATGAACACTGAAGCTTTCTTT. Amino acids: CASTLGVMNTEAFF.

The rearrangement links TRBV24-1 to TRBJ1-1; a weak D match, TRBD1 (5 bases). This CDR3 contains 12 residues. V shed 5 bases and J shed 9 bases, with 12 bases lying between them. The germline V gene has CDR1 KGHDR and CDR2 SFDVKD. The CDR3: CATSGSDSKAFF. The CDR3 DNA sequence: TGTGCCACCAGTGGCTCAGACAGTAAAGCTTTCTTT.

This clonotype was counted a few times. The V and J genes are TRBV5-1 and TRBJ2-5; D not certain. The V gene lost 0 bases and the J gene lost 5 bases, with 14 bases spanning the gap. Germline CDR1 SGHRS, CDR2 YFSETQ. The CDR3 consists of 15 residues. The CDR3 protein is CASSLGVGRTETQYF. In nucleotides, the CDR3 is TGCGCCAGCAGCTTGGGAGTCGGAAGGACGGAGACCCAGTACTTC.